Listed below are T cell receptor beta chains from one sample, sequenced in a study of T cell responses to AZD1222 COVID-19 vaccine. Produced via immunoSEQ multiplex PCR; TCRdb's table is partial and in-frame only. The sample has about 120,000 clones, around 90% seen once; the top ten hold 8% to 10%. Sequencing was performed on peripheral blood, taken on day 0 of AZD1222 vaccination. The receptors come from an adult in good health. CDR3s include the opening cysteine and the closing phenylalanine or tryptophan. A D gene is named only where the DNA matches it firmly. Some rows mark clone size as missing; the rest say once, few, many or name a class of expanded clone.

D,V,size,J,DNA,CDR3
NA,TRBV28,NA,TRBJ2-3,TGTGCCAGCACCACAGTACCGAGCACAGATACGCAGTATTTT,CASTTVPSTDTQYF
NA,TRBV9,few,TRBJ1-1,TGTGCCAGCAGCGTAGTAGTAGGGGCCAATGCTGAAGCTTTCTTT,CASSVVVGANAEAFF
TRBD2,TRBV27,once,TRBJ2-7,TGTGCCAGCAGTTTCCGGCCGAGAGAGGGTAGCGGGGGGGCCCACGAGCAGTACTTC,CASSFRPREGSGGAHEQYF
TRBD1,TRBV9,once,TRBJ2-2,TGTGCCAGCAGCGTAGAGGAAGGGGGCCCGCACACCGGGGAGCTGTTTTTT,CASSVEEGGPHTGELFF
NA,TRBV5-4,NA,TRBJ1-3,TGTGCCAGCAGCTTGGTTCGCGGGAACCCTGGAAACACCATATATTTT,CASSLVRGNPGNTIYF
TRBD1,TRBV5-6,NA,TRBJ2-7,TGTGCCAGCAGCCTGCCCGGGACAGGGGGCTTCGAGCAGTACTTC,CASSLPGTGGFEQYF
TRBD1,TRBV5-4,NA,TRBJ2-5,TGTGCCAGCAGCCATACAATGACAGGGCGCAAATGGACCCAGTACTTC,CASSHTMTGRKWTQYF
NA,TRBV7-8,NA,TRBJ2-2,TGTGCCAGCAGCTTAGGGGGGCAGGGGTACACCGGGGAGCTGTTTTTT,CASSLGGQGYTGELFF
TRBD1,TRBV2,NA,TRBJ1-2,TGTGCCAGCAGGGCCGGGACAGGGGGCTATGGCTACACCTTC,CASRAGTGGYGYTF
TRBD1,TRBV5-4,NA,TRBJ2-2,TGTGCCAGCAGCACGACAGGGGGCACCGGGGAGCTGTTTTTT,CASSTTGGTGELFF
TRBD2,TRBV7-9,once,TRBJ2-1,TGTGCCAGCAGCTCCCTCTTGGGACTAGCAGTGAATGAGCAGTTCTTC,CASSSLLGLAVNEQFF
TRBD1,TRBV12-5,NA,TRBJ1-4,TGTGCTAGTGGTTGGGCCCAGGGGGCAGGTAATGAAAAACTGTTTTTT,CASGWAQGAGNEKLFF
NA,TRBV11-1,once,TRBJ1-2,TGTGCCAGCAGCGCGGGACTCCACTACGCCAGTGGCTACACCTTC,CASSAGLHYASGYTF
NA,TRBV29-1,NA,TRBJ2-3,TGCAGCGTTGAAGTCAGTCAGGGGCCGCAGTATTTT,CSVEVSQGPQYF
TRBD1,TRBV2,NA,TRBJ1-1,TGTGCCAGCAGTGGACAGGGGGGACACACTGAAGCTTTCTTT,CASSGQGGHTEAFF
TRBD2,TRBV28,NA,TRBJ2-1,TGTGCCAGCTCGAACGAGCGGGGAGGGAGCTCCTACAATGAGCAGTTCTTC,CASSNERGGSSYNEQFF
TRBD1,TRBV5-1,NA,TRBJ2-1,TGCGCCAGCAGCGGGCTGGGGACAGGGGATAATGAGCAGTTCTTC,CASSGLGTGDNEQFF
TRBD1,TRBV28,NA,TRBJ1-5,TGTGCCAGCAGTTTAGGGGACAGGAAAGCGCCCCAGCATTTT,CASSLGDRKAPQHF
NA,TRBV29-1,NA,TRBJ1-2,TGCAGCGTTGTGGGGCTGACCAGTTCCCCTAACTATGGCTACACCTTC,CSVVGLTSSPNYGYTF
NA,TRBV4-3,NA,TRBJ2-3,TGCGCCAGCAGCCAAACCCTAGCGCTCACAGATACGCAGTATTTT,CASSQTLALTDTQYF
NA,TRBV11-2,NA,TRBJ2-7,TGTGCCAGCAGCACTAGGCGGCTGATCTCCTACGAGCAGTACTTC,CASSTRRLISYEQYF
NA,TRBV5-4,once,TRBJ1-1,TGTGCCAGCAGCGCCGGCCAGACTGGAGTGGCTTTCTTT,CASSAGQTGVAFF